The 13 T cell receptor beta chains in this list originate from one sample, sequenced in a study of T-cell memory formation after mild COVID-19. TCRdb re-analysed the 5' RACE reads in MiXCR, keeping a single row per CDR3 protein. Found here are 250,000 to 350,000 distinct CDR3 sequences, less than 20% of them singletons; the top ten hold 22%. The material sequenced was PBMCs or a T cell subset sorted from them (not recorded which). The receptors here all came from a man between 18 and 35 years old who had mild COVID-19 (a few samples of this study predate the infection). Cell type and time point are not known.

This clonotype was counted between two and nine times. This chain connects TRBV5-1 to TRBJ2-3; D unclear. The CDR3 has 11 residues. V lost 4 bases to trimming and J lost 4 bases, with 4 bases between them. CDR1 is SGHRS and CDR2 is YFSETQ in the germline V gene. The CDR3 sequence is CASSISDTQYF. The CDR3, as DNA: TGCGCCAGCAGCATCTCAGATACGCAGTATTTT.

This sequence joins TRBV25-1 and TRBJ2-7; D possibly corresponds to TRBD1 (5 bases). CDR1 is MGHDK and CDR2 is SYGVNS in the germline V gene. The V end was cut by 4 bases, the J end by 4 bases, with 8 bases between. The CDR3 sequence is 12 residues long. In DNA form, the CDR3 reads TGTGCCAGCAGTGTCTACAGGTACGAGCAGTACTTC. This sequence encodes CASSVYRYEQYF.

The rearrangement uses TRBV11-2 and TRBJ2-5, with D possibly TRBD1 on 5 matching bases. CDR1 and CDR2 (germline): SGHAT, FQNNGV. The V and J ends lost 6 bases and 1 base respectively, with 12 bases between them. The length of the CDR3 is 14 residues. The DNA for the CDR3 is TGTGCCAGCAGATCTCCAGGGTTCCAAGAGACCCAGTACTTC. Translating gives CASRSPGFQETQYF. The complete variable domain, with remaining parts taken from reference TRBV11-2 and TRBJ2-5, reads EAGVAQSPRYKIIEKRQSVAFWCNPISGHATLYWYQQILGQGPKLLIQFQNNGVVDDSQLPKDRFSAERLKGVDSTLKIQPAKLEDSAVYLCASRSPGFQETQYFGPGTRLLVL.

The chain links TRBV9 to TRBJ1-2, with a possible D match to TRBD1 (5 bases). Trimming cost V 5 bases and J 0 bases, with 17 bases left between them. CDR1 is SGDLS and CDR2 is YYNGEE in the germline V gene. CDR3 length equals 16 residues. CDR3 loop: CASRGGGEPANYGYTF. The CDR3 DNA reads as TGTGCCAGCAGAGGCGGGGGGGAACCAGCTAACTATGGCTACACCTTC.

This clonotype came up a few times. The CDR3 is CASSLVMQGMNTEAFF. The CDR3 DNA sequence: TGTGCCAGCAGCTTAGTTATGCAGGGGATGAACACTGAAGCTTTCTTT. This chain connects TRBV7-9 to TRBJ1-1; weak D call: TRBD1 (6 bases). In germline, CDR1 is SEHNR, CDR2 FQNEAQ (reference sequence). The CDR3 spans 16 residues. V was trimmed by 1 base and J by 0 bases, leaving 12 bases between them.

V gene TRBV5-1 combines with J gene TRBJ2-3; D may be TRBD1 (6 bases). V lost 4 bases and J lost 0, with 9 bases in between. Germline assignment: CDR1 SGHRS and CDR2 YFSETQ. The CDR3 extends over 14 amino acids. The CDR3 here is CASSRDTSTDTQYF. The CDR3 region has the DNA TGCGCCAGCAGCAGGGACACGAGCACAGATACGCAGTATTTT.

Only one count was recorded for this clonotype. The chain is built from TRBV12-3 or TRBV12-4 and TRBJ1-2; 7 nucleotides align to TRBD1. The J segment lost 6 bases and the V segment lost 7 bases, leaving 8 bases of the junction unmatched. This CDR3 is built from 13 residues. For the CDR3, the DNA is TGTGCCAGCATCATGGGAGGGGGCGATGGCTACACCTTC. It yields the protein CASIMGGGDGYTF.

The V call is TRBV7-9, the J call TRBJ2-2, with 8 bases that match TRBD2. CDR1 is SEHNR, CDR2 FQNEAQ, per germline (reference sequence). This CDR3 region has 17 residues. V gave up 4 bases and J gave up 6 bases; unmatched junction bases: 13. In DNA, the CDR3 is TGTGCCAGCAGCTCCCCCCCGGGGGGGATGTATCCCGGGGAGCTGTTTTTT. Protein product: CASSSPPGGMYPGELFF. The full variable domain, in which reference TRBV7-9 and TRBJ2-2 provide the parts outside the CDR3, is DTGVSQNPRHKITKRGQNVTFRCDPISEHNRLYWYRQTLGQGPEFLTYFQNEAQLEKSRLLSDRFSAERPKGSFSTLEIQRTEQGDSAMYLCASSSPPGGMYPGELFFGEGSRLTVL.

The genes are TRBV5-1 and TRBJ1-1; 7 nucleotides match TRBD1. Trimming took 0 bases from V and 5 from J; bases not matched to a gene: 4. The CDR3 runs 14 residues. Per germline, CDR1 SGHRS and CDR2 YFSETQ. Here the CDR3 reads CASSLAGGQTEAFF. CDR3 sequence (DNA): TGCGCCAGCAGCTTGGCCGGGGGACAGACTGAAGCTTTCTTT.

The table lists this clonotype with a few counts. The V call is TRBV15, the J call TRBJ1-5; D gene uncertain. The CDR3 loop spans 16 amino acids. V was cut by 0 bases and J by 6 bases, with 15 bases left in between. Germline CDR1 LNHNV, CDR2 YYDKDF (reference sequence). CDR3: CATSRERTRPAQPQHF. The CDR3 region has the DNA TGTGCCACCAGCAGAGAACGGACTCGGCCAGCTCAGCCCCAGCATTTT.

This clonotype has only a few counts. The CDR3 sequence is CASSFHSGFLTTEAFF. As DNA, the CDR3 is TGTGCCAGCAGCTTCCATTCAGGGTTTTTGACCACTGAAGCTTTCTTT. The rearrangement uses TRBV5-6 and TRBJ1-1; perhaps TRBD1 as D (5 bases). The CDR3 spans 16 residues. V lost 2 bases and J lost 4, with 18 bases in between. Germline loops: CDR1 SGHDT, CDR2 YYEEEE.

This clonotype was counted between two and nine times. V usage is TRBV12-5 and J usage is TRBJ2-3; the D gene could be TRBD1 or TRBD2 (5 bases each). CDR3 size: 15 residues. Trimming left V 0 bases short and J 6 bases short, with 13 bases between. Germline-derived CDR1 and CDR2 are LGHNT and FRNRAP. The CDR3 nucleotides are TGTGCTAGTGGTTTGGTAGGGGACCAGGCGGATACGCAGTATTTT. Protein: CASGLVGDQADTQYF.

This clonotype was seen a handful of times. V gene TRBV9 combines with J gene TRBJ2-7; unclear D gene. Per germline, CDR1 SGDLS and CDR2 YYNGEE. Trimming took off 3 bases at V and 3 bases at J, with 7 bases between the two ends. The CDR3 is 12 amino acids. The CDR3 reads CASSGRDYEQYF. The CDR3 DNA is TGTGCCAGCAGCGGTAGGGACTACGAGCAGTACTTC. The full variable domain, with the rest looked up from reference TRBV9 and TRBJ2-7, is DSGVTQTPKHLITATGQRVTLRCSPRSGDLSVYWYQQSLDQGLQFLIQYYNGEERAKGNILERFSAQQFPDLHSELNLSSLELGDSALYFCASSGRDYEQYFGPGTRLTVT.